This T cell receptor beta chain was sequenced in a study of cytomegalovirus exposure and HLA in healthy donors (dated by TCRdb to about 2017). For the study in its entirety: According to an earlier analysis of 587 of the donors, 150 million to 200 million T cells yielded roughly 100 million unique TCR beta sequences and about 300 Gb of sequence data. Donor age, sex, ethnicity and CMV serostatus were collected together with the repertoire data. An earlier analysis of 587 of the donors applied high-throughput TCR beta sequencing to assess whether each TCR beta V gene segment acted as functional or pseudogenic. About 330 gigabases of sequencing data and roughly 81 million unique TCR sequences made up an early release that covered several hundred HLA-typed donors. Besides the first cohort of roughly 640 subjects, a separate validation cohort made up of 90 to 150 different subjects was used. On average, roughly 250,000 unique TCR beta nucleotide sequences were sequenced per donor among 398 genotyped donors of the cohort, with roughly 19% of those sequences being non-productive. All discovery cohort repertoires had been generated on a single sequencing platform. Several DR-DQ haplotypes were handled as single units for association and clustering because linkage in the cohort was strong. HLA typing covered class I and class II loci at four-digit resolution. To predict cytomegalovirus infection status, the study combined high-throughput TCR immunosequencing, statistical association of individual TCRs with disease status, and machine learning. The T cell repertoires of some 670 subjects were profiled by immunosequencing and related to cytomegalovirus serostatus. The aim of the study was to test whether cataloging public T cell receptors could identify signatures of past pathogen exposure. Among the roughly 400 genotyped donors, approximately 82% belonged to the genetic ancestry cluster associated with self-reported Caucasian donors. Typing coverage varied by locus: about 620-630 donors for A, B, C, DRB1 and DQB1; approximately 520 for DQA1; approximately 570 for DPA1; roughly 450 for DPB1. In the later analysis, no new phenotypic data were used to find candidate immune exposures; instead, reliance was placed on TCR beta sequences and their occurrence across donors. Genome-wide SNP genotypes for about 65% of the 666 donors were used in a later genetic analysis, which treated that subset as a discovery cohort. A later analysis re-examined previously published TCR beta repertoires from over 500 donors and added high-resolution HLA genotyping to investigate patterns of TCR occurrence.

Broader findings and caveats from the paper: Immune exposure information for the cohort was limited to CMV serostatus. A later genetic analysis reported fewer N-insertions in productive TCRs among donors in an Asian-associated ancestry cluster than the roughly 700-donor mean. The authors suggested that the approach could potentially be extended to other disease states and immunological phenotypes. The study listed 150 to 200 TCR beta chains as associated with cytomegalovirus. Compared with equally common non-associated chains, HLA-associated TCR beta chains in a later analysis were more clonally expanded and had lower generation probabilities. Only TCR beta chains were sequenced in this cohort, and the absence of alpha or paired-chain data limited detectable features. In a later analysis, 16,951 TCR beta sequences were associated with specific HLA alleles at a false discovery rate of 0.05. In a later analysis, the rate of TCR association differed among HLA loci, with DRB1 alleles having the most associated TCRs and HLA-C alleles having the fewest. In an earlier analysis of approximately 590 of the donors, most TCR beta V segments appeared in productive rearrangements about 87% or about 30% of the time, broadly matching IMGT annotations. Linkage disequilibrium might explain the correlated functional status among segregating V segments, but an unknown experimental factor could not be ruled out. Sequencing depth was assumed to be roughly uniform across donors in the presence/absence analyses, though that assumption may not hold. Approximately 18 rarely observed V segments, including chromosome 9 orphons, were excluded from the earlier analysis of several hundred of the donors because counts were too low. In a later genetic analysis, a missense DCLRE1C variant was associated with V-gene and J-gene trimming of TCR beta chains, and the association was replicated in an independent cohort. In a later analysis, most CMV-associated TCR beta chains were found to appear HLA-restricted, with HLA associations seemingly driven largely by CMV exposure. The 87-base-pair reads could not distinguish some IMGT-functional V segments, including TRBV6-2 and TRBV6-3, so those segments were excluded. Because HLA typing was missing for some donors at each locus, association tests included only the typed subset. A further reported finding was that TCR beta sequences accurately predicted the HLA-A and HLA-B alleles for most subjects in the first cohort. Most TCR sequences were seen in very few donors, while some public TCRs were found in many individuals. A cluster of highly shared sequence variants was judged likely to represent a technical artifact of the sequencing pipeline. The classifier was reported to diagnose cytomegalovirus status with high specificity and sensitivity in both the original cohort and the validation cohort. According to a later analysis, parvovirus B19, influenza, CMV and Epstein-Barr virus appeared linked to several top co-occurrence clusters. A few of the identified cytomegalovirus-associated TCR beta chains were confirmed in vitro to be specific for cytomegalovirus antigens. Strong co-occurrence of HLA alleles, especially DR and DQ, made assigning TCR associations to individual alleles difficult.

Library prep was done by the immunoSEQ multiplex PCR assay. For the multiplex PCR, a mixture combining 60 forward primers for TCR Vbeta segments and 13 reverse primers for TCR Jbeta segments was used. A multiplex PCR assay on genomic DNA amplified the CDR3 region of rearranged TCR beta genes. The amplified TCR beta libraries were sequenced on the Illumina HiSeq System as 87-base-pair reads. The authors' analysis ran thus. A later analysis counted about 80 million unique TCR beta chains across the 650 to 800 repertoires, and around 9.9 million of these chains were shared by at least two donors. Raw reads were error-corrected and collapsed into unique sequences by a nearest-neighbor algorithm in which closely related sequences were merged to remove PCR and sequencing errors. Alignment of CDR3 sequences to IMGT reference sequences was used to assign V, D and J gene segments. Each retained sequence needed at least a six-nucleotide match to both a V gene segment and a J gene segment. Rearrangements were called productive when the CDR3 lacked stop codons and stayed in frame with V and J; all others were non-productive. Following IMGT convention, CDR3 was defined as the stretch from the second conserved V-encoded cysteine to the conserved J-encoded phenylalanine. The earlier analysis of roughly 590 of the donors excluded any sequence lacking an unambiguous match to a single V gene segment. An earlier analysis of approximately 590 of the donors called V segments functional above 56.7% productive rearrangements and segregating when the between-donor standard deviation exceeded 5%. A statistical classification framework was built for diagnosing cytomegalovirus status from the catalog of TCR beta chain sequences. A later analysis assigned V and J genes by comparing TCR nucleotide sequences with IMGT/GENE-DB human TR gene sequences. Using the TCRdist pipeline, a later analysis assigned CDR3 sequences along with most-parsimonious VDJ recombination scenarios. A later analysis defined each TCR beta chain by its CDR3 amino acid sequence plus V-gene family, and excluded reads lacking a unique V-gene family. As a way to deal with suspected cross-contamination and a sequencing artifact, a later analysis dropped 450 to 600 nucleotide sequences that were highly shared and had low generation probability. In a later analysis, a clonal expansion index was calculated for each public chain from normalized within-repertoire ranks of inferred template counts. Generation probabilities in a later analysis came from a VDJ recombination model fitted to out-of-frame rearrangements, and those results were checked against IGoR. Hypergeometric tests were used in a later analysis to score TCR-TCR, TCR-HLA and TCR-CMV co-occurrence, with a repertoire-size bias correction applied to the TCR pairs. False discovery rates were estimated in a later analysis by permuting HLA or CMV assignments 20 times. In a later analysis, co-occurring TCRs were grouped with DBSCAN, and TCRdist sequence similarity was added when clustering was performed within HLA-allele-positive subsets. For co-occurrence clustering, repertoires with fewer than 30,000 or more than 120,000 public chains were excluded, along with five or six repertoires with anomalous nucleotide sharing. TCRdb carries this immuneACCESS record with in-frame sequences only. Its versions omit some clonotypes, under half of them owing to an unresolved V gene in the studies checked, with the rest unexplained. For V, J and clone size, that table is used; D and trimming come from the DNA. Recorded for this sample are 130,000 or so clones; over 65% of them occurred a single time. In total, the top ten clones hold less than 2% of the sample.

Comment on this clone: Its antigen remains unidentified. Per-base qualities were not stored, and no clone one base away is much larger.

In total, more than 500 healthy bone marrow donors made up the cohort. Cohort members were all nominally healthy when sampled, although unrecorded immune exposures were likely present. The donor tested CMV seronegative, placing the donor among the 350 or so seronegative members of the cohort. A peripheral blood sample was provided by each donor, and peripheral blood mononuclear cells were used for TCR beta sequencing. Genomic DNA extraction from the blood cell samples was performed with the Qiagen DNeasy Blood Extraction Kit. Reading from cysteine to phenylalanine, the CDR3 counts 15 amino acids. The entry retains the CDR3 DNA only, 45 bases that are in frame from base 1. Taken from the germline V gene, the CDR1 and CDR2 loops are SGHDN and FVKESK. After removal of 4 bases from V and 5 bases from J, the junction retains 8 bases not matched to a gene.

The rearranged segments are TRBV14 and TRBJ2-5, with 9 junctional bases fitting TRBD2. Sequenced material: PBMCs. The TCR was taken from a man aged 40-49 years in good health and CMV-seronegative. The CDR3 corresponds to CASSRSGSNWETQYF. The DNA reads TGTGCCAGCAGCCGTAGCGGGAGTAATTGGGAGACCCAGTACTTC. Extended through the reference TRBV14 and TRBJ2-5 proteins, this CDR3 yields the full variable domain: EAGVTQFPSHSVIEKGQTVTLRCDPISGHDNLYWYRRVMGKEIKFLLHFVKESKQDESGMPNNRFLAERTGGTYSTLKVQPAELEDSGVYFCASSRSGSNWETQYFGPGTRLLVL.